Shown below are 11 T cell receptor beta chains from a single sample sequenced in a study of prognosis after radiotherapy for stage I lung cancer. TCR beta CDR3 was amplified from genomic DNA by two-round multiplex PCR. The use of primers specific to each TRBV and TRBJ gene characterized first-round PCR. TCRdb reprocessed the multiplex PCR reads with MiXCR, giving one entry per CDR3 protein. The sample has around 16,000 distinct CDR3 sequences, over 40% seen once. The material sequenced was PBMCs, taken before or after stereotactic body radiation therapy (not recorded which). The receptors stem from a donor aged 50 or older with non-small cell lung cancer.

This clonotype appeared many times. The chain carries TRBV30 and TRBJ2-5; no reliable D call. The CDR3 sequence is 11 residues long. Trimming removed 0 bases at V and 7 bases at J, with 6 bases between. Germline-derived CDR1 and CDR2 are GTSNPN and SVGIG (reference sequence). CDR3 amino acids: CAWSVYGTQYF. CDR3 in DNA: TGTGCCTGGAGTGTATATGGGACCCAGTACTTC.

This clonotype was recorded a few times. The rearrangement links TRBV20-1 to TRBJ1-6, with D tentatively TRBD1 (5 bases). V was shortened by 2 bases and J by 5 bases, with 10 bases between the two germline ends. CDR1 DFQATT and CDR2 SNEGSKA come from the germline V gene (reference sequence). This CDR3 comprises 14 residues. The chain's CDR3 is CSARKGRDNSPLHF. DNA for the CDR3: TGCAGTGCTAGAAAGGGGCGGGATAATTCACCCCTCCACTTT.

With regard to this clonotype: This likely reflects a read error, since a far larger clone is one base away. The gene calls are TRBV7-8 and TRBJ1-6; D gene uncertain. Between the trimmed V and J ends, which lost 1 base and 5 bases, there was a span of 0 bases. This CDR3 region has 12 residues. CDR1 is SGHVS and CDR2 is FQNEAQ in the germline V gene. The CDR3 spells CASSLDNSPLHF. The DNA for the CDR3 is TGTGCCAGCAGCTTAGATAATTCACCCCTCCACTTT.

By its share, this clonotype is medium-sized. This chain links TRBV12-3 or TRBV12-4 with TRBJ2-7, with D possibly being TRBD1 (6 bases). The V gene lost 5 bases and the J gene lost 2 bases, with 19 bases spanning the gap. This CDR3 is 16 amino acids long. CDR3: CASSDGSNGQPYEQYF. The DNA of the CDR3 is TGTGCCAGCAGTGATGGGAGTAACGGACAGCCCTACGAGCAGTACTTC.

About this clonotype itself: A clone one base away is much larger, so this may be a read error. This chain links TRBV7-8 with TRBJ2-5; D perhaps matches TRBD2 (6 bases). The CDR3 is made up of 14 amino acids. CDR1 is SGHVS and CDR2 is FQNEAQ in the germline V gene. The CDR3 DNA reads TGTGCCAGCAGCGAGAGGAGGGCCGGGGAGAACCAGTACTTC. Its protein product is CASSERRAGENQYF.

This clonotype occurred many times. The rearrangement links TRBV5-1 to TRBJ2-5; D is unresolved. Per the germline V gene, CDR1 is SGHRS and CDR2 is YFSETQ. This CDR3 contains 11 residues. Trimming cost V 0 bases and J 7 bases, with 4 bases left between them. CDR3 amino acids: CASSLEATQYF. CDR3 in DNA: TGCGCCAGCAGCTTGGAAGCGACCCAGTACTTC.

The DNA for the CDR3 is TGTGCCAGCAGCGACACCAGGGAGACCAACTACGAGCAGTACTTC. This encodes CASSDTRETNYEQYF. V usage is TRBV6-1 and J usage is TRBJ2-7; D is tentatively TRBD1 or TRBD2 (5 bases each). The CDR3 is 15 amino acids. The germline gives CDR1 MNHNS, CDR2 SASEGT. V was cut by 6 bases and J by 3 bases, with 18 bases left in between.

This clonotype was counted ten times or more. V usage is TRBV11-2 and J usage is TRBJ1-4; 8 bases line up with TRBD1. The germline gives CDR1 SGHAT, CDR2 FQNNGV. The J segment lost 7 bases and the V segment lost 3 bases, leaving 4 bases of the junction unmatched. This CDR3 spans 14 amino acids. The CDR3 DNA reads as TGTGCCAGCAGCTTCCAGGGGGCTAGTGAAAAACTGTTTTTT. Encoded protein: CASSFQGASEKLFF.

This rearrangement joins TRBV24-1 to TRBJ2-3; D remains unclear. V lost 5 bases, J lost 5 bases, and 13 bases lay in between. The germline gives CDR1 KGHDR, CDR2 SFDVKD. The CDR3 loop spans 14 amino acids. The CDR3 here is CATSALPPVDTQYF. Written as DNA, the CDR3 is TGTGCCACCAGTGCTCTGCCTCCGGTAGATACGCAGTATTTT.

The rearrangement links TRBV20-1 to TRBJ1-5; tentative D call: TRBD1 (5 bases). Germline V CDR1 and CDR2: DFQATT, SNEGSKA (reference sequence). The CDR3 covers 13 residues. The ends were cut back, 1 base at V and 3 bases at J, with 7 bases in the middle. CDR3 sequence: CSARGTINQPQHF. In DNA, the CDR3 is TGCAGTGCTAGAGGGACAATCAATCAGCCCCAGCATTTT.

At least ten counts were recorded for this clonotype. The chain combines TRBV24-1 with TRBJ2-5, with TRBD1 matching over 8 bases. The trim removed 5 bases at V and 4 bases at J, leaving 5 bases unmatched. The length of the CDR3 is 14 residues. The germline gives CDR1 KGHDR, CDR2 SFDVKD. CDR3 loop: CATSVQGAGETQYF. For the CDR3, the DNA is TGTGCCACCAGTGTCCAGGGGGCAGGAGAGACCCAGTACTTC.